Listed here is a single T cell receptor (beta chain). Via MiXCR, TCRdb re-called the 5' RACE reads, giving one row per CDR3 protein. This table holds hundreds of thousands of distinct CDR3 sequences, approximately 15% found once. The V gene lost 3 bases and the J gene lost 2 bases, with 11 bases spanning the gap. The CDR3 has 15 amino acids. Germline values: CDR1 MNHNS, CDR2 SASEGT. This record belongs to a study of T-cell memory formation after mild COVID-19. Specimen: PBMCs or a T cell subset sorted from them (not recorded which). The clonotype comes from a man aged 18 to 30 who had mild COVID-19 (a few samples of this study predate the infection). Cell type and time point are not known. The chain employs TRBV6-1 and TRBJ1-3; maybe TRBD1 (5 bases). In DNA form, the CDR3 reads TGTGCCAGCAGTGACCCAGTGGGGGCTGGAAACACCATATATTTT. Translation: CASSDPVGAGNTIYF.